A single sample is the source of the 2 T cell receptor beta chains below, sequenced in a study of blood T cell repertoires in COVID-19. Measured with immunoSEQ multiplex PCR; TCRdb has only the in-frame clones, and not every one. In the table there are 250,000 to 300,000 clones, 89% of which are singletons. Specimen: peripheral blood. The source is a man in his fifties with acute or convalescent COVID-19.

CDR3 in DNA: TGTGCCAGCAGTTTTGGGACTAGCGGGGGGAGCTCCTACAATGAGCAGTTCTTC. Amino acids: CASSFGTSGGSSYNEQFF. The rearrangement joins TRBV27 to TRBJ2-1; 15 bases align to TRBD2. Losses at the gene ends were 3 bases for V and 0 bases for J; bases not matched to a gene: 3. Germline CDR1 reads MNHEY; CDR2 reads SMNVEV (reference sequence). The CDR3 is made up of 18 amino acids.

This clone was counted between two and nine times. The chain has TRBV19 and TRBJ1-2; 9 nucleotides match TRBD1. V was clipped by 6 bases and J by 3 bases; unmatched bases: 14. This CDR3 region has 17 residues. Germline CDR1 and CDR2: LNHDA and SQIVND (reference sequence). CDR3 protein: CASSPSPGTGSDYGYTF. The CDR3 nucleotides are TGTGCCAGTAGCCCTTCCCCCGGGACAGGGTCGGACTATGGCTACACCTTC.